This TCR beta chain was retrieved from a study of blood T cells in healthy people across ages (dated by TCRdb to between 2014 and 2016). For the study in its entirety: Template switching captured roughly one uniquely barcoded TCR beta cDNA molecule per two T cells in model experiments. The donors were divided into four age groups: young (average approximately 15 years), middle-aged (about 41), aged (approximately 62) and long-lived (roughly 88). To avoid experimental bias, donors of different ages were distributed randomly across sequencing lanes. Using deep sequencing normalized with unique cDNA molecular identifiers, the study measured how TCR beta repertoire diversity changes with age. Two additional independent replicas of 1 million unique cDNA reads from the same blood draw were analyzed for two donors (one aged 18 to 30 and one aged 80 or older).

Summary of the overall study and its limitations: Conclusive comparison of naive and antigen-experienced compartments was prevented by the profiling of bulk unsorted PBMCs. Estimates of total diversity from one million sequenced T cells were regarded as lower bounds and underestimates. Because donor CMV infection status was unknown, age-related changes in expanded clonotypes were potentially confounded. There was a strong correlation between observed TCR beta diversity and the percentage of naive T cells measured by flow cytometry. Observed TCR beta diversity per million T cells fell roughly linearly with age, and a significant reduction was already apparent by age around 40. The long-lived group showed more naive CD4+ T cells, fewer expanded clones and increased TCR diversity than the aged group, suggesting age selection.

Libraries were made using 5' RACE. Sequencing was carried out with an Illumina HiSeq 2500. A second PCR of roughly 6 to 11 cycles was run with a J-beta primer mix and a sample-barcoded 5' primer. Each TCR beta cDNA molecule received a unique molecular identifier from a template-switch 5' adaptor carrying 12 random nucleotides. Each sample yielded at least 2.5 million CDR3-containing paired-end reads. The Mint cDNA synthesis kit, primed by a TRBC-specific oligonucleotide, was used to synthesize first-strand cDNA from all RNA. Following uracil-DNA glycosylase treatment, all cDNA underwent a first 18-cycle PCR with the universal primers M1SS and BC2_uni_R. Turning to the authors' computational methods: For normalization, 1 million high-quality reads were randomly selected from each sample, with every read carrying a distinct molecular identifier. Reads sharing molecular identifiers were discarded rather than binned into consensus sequences. CDR3 identification, clonotype clustering and error correction used MiTCR with a Q25 quality threshold and the strictest error-elimination algorithm. A nonparametric unseen species model with Euler transformation was used to estimate lower-bound total TCR beta diversity. TCRdb handled the public reads itself, with Q25 trimming in fastp and clone calling in MiXCR, and kept productive beta chains. Every distinct CDR3 protein forms one entry, paired with its most common genes and DNA. The V and J calls shown here were made by TCRdb, not taken from the authors' results. Here the sample has about a million distinct CDR3 sequences; 51% occur a single time. About a fifth of the sample belongs to the ten largest clones.

Per the germline V gene, MNHEY is the CDR1 and SVGAGI is the CDR2. From its cysteine to its phenylalanine, the CDR3 spans 16 amino acids. Only CDR3 DNA remains: 48 bases, in frame from the first base. Unmatched junction bases come to 7, with V trimmed by 5 bases and J by 0 bases. Comments on this clonotype: Its antigen is currently not known. No qualities accompany the bases; no much larger clone lies one base away.

The donors were 40 or so Caucasian individuals from Russia, aged about 6 to 95 years, who were systemically healthy. Each donor gave about 11 milliliters of peripheral blood, drawn into EDTA-treated Vacutainer tubes. Ficoll-Paque density-gradient centrifugation was used to isolate PBMCs, with at least 6.5 million per sample. Trizol reagent was used to extract total RNA from PBMCs, with at least 5.5 micrograms per sample. The percentages of naive CD45RAhigh/CD27high T cells were determined by flow cytometry on a PBMC aliquot from every donor. The specimen sequenced was blood. Here the chain combines TRBV6-5 and TRBJ1-1; 9 middle bases align to TRBD1. This clonotype was sampled from an older woman in good health. CDR3 region: CASSLGTGPMNTEAFF. The DNA sequence is TGTGCCAGCAGTCTTGGGACAGGGCCCATGAACACTGAAGCTTTCTTT.